The rows below give T cell receptor beta chains drawn from one sample of a study of cytomegalovirus exposure and HLA in healthy donors. Sequenced by immunoSEQ multiplex PCR; TCRdb stores in-frame clones only, minus some. The listing contains approximately 82,000 clones. The specimen sequenced was PBMCs. The receptors come from a woman aged 55-69 years in good health and CMV-seronegative. Each CDR3 is given with its conserved first and last residue. A D gene is named only where the DNA matches it firmly.

cdr3_nt	cdr3_aa	j_call	v_call	d_call
TGTGCCAGCAGCCAAGAAGAGGGAGAGAGAACCGGGGAGCTGTTTTTT	CASSQEEGERTGELFF	TRBJ2-2	TRBV4-2	.
TGTGCCAGCAGGGCAGGGCTGCAGAGGGGGAATGAGCAGTTCTTC	CASRAGLQRGNEQFF	TRBJ2-1	TRBV7-9	.
TGTGCCAGCAGCTCCTTAGACAGGGGAGGAGAGACCCAGTACTTC	CASSSLDRGGETQYF	TRBJ2-5	TRBV7-2	TRBD1
TGTGCCAGCATCCAAAGGGACAGGGTCCGGGAGACCCAGTACTTC	CASIQRDRVRETQYF	TRBJ2-5	TRBV27	TRBD1
TGTGCCAGCAGCCAAGGTGTAGCGGAGGAGACCCAGTACTTC	CASSQGVAEETQYF	TRBJ2-5	TRBV4-2	.
TGTGCCAGCAGCTTACAGGGGAACACTGAAGCTTTCTTT	CASSLQGNTEAFF	TRBJ1-1	TRBV5-4	.
TGTGCCAGCGGGACTAGCGGGAGCCCGGGGGCTTTC	CASGTSGSPGAF	TRBJ2-4	TRBV18	TRBD2
TGTGCCAGCAGCTTAGACCACAGGAAGAACACTGAAGCTTTCTTT	CASSLDHRKNTEAFF	TRBJ1-1	TRBV11-3	.
TGCGCCAGCAGCCTGGGGCCGGCCGATAGCAATCCGCCCCAGCATTTT	CASSLGPADSNPPQHF	TRBJ1-5	TRBV4-1	.
TGTGCCAGCAGACCAATTCCGGGACAGGGTGCAGATACGCAGTATTTT	CASRPIPGQGADTQYF	TRBJ2-3	TRBV7-2	TRBD1
TGTGCCATCAGTGAGTTCCAGGGTGGGGACACCGGGGAGCTGTTTTTT	CAISEFQGGDTGELFF	TRBJ2-2	TRBV10-3	.
TGTGCCAGCAGTGAAGTGGCTAGCCAAGAGACCCAGTACTTC	CASSEVASQETQYF	TRBJ2-5	TRBV6-1	.
TGTGCCAGCTTACGAGTAATCTTCGATACGCAGTATTTT	CASLRVIFDTQYF	TRBJ2-3	TRBV2	.
TGTGCCAGCAGCTTTCGACGGGGGAGGGATGAGCAGTTCTTC	CASSFRRGRDEQFF	TRBJ2-1	TRBV7-9	TRBD2
TGTGCCAGCAGCCTAGGGACTAGCGCAGGCGGGGAGCTGTTTTTT	CASSLGTSAGGELFF	TRBJ2-2	TRBV5-4	TRBD2
TGTGCCAGCAGCTTAGTAGGGACAGGGCGGACCGGGGAGCTGTTTTTT	CASSLVGTGRTGELFF	TRBJ2-2	TRBV7-2	TRBD1
TGTGCCAGTAGTAAAATGAATGGGCCGGGGGCTTTCTTT	CASSKMNGPGAFF	TRBJ1-1	TRBV19	.
TGTGCCAGCAGCCAGGGACAGGCACGCGAGCAGTACTTC	CASSQGQAREQYF	TRBJ2-7	TRBV16	TRBD1